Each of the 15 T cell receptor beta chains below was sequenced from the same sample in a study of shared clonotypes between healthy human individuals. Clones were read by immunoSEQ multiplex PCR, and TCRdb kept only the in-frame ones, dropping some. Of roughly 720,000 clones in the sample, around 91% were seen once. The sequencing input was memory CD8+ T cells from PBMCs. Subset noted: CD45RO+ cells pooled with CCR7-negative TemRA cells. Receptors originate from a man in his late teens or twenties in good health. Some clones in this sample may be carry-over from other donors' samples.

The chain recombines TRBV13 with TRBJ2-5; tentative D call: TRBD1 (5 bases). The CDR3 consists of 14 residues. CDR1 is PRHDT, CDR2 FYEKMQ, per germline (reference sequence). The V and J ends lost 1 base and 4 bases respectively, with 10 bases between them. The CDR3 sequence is CASSLARGAETQYF. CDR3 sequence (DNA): TGTGCCAGCAGCTTAGCTAGGGGCGCAGAGACCCAGTACTTC.

DNA for the CDR3: TGTGCCAGCAGCTTAGCAGGGCCACCCTACGAGCAGTACTTC. Its translation is CASSLAGPPYEQYF. The J gene is TRBJ2-7, the V gene TRBV27; D is perhaps TRBD1 (5 bases). The CDR3 contains 14 residues. In germline, CDR1 is MNHEY, CDR2 SMNVEV (reference sequence). The V end was cut by 6 bases, the J end by 2 bases, with 14 bases between.

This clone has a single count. CDR3 sequence (DNA): TGTGCCAGCAGCTTACCCGGAGAGCCGGGGACTAGCACAGATACGCAGTATTTT. Translating it yields CASSLPGEPGTSTDTQYF. This sequence joins TRBV7-8 and TRBJ2-3; tentatively, D is TRBD2 (6 bases). V dropped 2 bases and J dropped 0 bases, with 18 bases sitting between them. This CDR3 is built from 18 residues. Germline V lookup: CDR1 SGHVS, CDR2 FQNEAQ.

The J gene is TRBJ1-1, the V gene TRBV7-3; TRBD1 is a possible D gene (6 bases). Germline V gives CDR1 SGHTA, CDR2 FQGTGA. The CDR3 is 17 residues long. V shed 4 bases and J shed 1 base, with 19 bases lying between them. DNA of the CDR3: TGTGCCAGCAGCTCCCCCTTGGAGGGGGTAAGGAACACTGAAGCTTTCTTT. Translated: CASSSPLEGVRNTEAFF. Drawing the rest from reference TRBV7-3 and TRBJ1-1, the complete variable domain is GAGVSQTPSNKVTEKGKYVELRCDPISGHTALYWYRQSLGQGPEFLIYFQGTGAADDSGLPNDRFFAVRPEGSVSTLKIQRTERGDSAVYLCASSSPLEGVRNTEAFFGQGTRLTVV.

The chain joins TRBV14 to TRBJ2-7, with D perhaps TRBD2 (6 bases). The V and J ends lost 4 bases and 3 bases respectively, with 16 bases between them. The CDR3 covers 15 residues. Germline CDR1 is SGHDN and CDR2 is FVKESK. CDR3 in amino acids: CASSLGRGGFYEQYF. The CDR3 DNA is TGTGCCAGCAGCCTTGGACGGGGAGGATTCTACGAGCAGTACTTC.

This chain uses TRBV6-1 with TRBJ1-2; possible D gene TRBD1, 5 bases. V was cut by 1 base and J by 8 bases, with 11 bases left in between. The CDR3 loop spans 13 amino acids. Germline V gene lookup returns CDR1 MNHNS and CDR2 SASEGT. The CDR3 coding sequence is TGTGCCAGCAGTGAAGGCAGGGCATTAGGCTACACCTTC. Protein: CASSEGRALGYTF.

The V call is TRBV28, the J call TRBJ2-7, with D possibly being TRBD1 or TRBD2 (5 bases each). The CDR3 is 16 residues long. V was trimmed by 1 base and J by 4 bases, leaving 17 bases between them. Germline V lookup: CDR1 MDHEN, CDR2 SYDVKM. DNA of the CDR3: TGTGCCAGCAGTTTATTCATGGGGGTAGGTCTATACGAGCAGTACTTC. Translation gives CASSLFMGVGLYEQYF.

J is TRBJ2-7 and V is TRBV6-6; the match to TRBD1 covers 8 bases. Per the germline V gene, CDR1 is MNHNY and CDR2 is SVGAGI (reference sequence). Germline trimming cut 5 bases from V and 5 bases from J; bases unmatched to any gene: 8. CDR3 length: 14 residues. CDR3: CASSEGQVFDEQYF. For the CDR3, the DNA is TGTGCCAGCAGTGAGGGACAGGTATTCGACGAGCAGTACTTC.

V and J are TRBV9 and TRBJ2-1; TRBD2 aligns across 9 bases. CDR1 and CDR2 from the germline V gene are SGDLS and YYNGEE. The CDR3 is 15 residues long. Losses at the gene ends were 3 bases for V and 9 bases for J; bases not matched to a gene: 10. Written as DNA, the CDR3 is TGTGCCAGCAGCGCCGAGCCGGGACTAGCTGTTGAGCAGTTCTTC. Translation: CASSAEPGLAVEQFF.

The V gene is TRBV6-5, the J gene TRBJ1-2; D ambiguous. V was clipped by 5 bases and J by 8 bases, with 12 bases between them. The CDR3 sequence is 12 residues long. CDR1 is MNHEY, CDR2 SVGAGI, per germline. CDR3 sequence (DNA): TGTGCCAGCAGTGGCCTATCGCAGGGCTACACCTTC. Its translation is CASSGLSQGYTF.

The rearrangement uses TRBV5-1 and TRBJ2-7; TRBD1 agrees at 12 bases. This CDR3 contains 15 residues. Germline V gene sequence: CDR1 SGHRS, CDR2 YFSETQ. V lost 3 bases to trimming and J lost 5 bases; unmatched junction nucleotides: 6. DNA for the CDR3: TGCGCCAGCAGCTCCACCGGGACAGGGGGCGACGAGCAGTACTTC. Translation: CASSSTGTGGDEQYF.

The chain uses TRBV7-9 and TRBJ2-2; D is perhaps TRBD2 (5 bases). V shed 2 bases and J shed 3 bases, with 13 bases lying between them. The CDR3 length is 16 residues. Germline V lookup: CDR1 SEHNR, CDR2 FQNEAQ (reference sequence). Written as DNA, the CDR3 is TGTGCCAGCAGCTTATTCGGGCGAGCGGACACCGGGGAGCTGTTTTTT. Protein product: CASSLFGRADTGELFF.

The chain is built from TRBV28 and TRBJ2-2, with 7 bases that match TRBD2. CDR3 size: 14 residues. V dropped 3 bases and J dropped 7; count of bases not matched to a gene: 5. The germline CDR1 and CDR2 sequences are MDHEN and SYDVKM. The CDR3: CASSFAGAVGELFF. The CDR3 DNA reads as TGTGCCAGCAGTTTCGCGGGAGCCGTCGGGGAGCTGTTTTTT.

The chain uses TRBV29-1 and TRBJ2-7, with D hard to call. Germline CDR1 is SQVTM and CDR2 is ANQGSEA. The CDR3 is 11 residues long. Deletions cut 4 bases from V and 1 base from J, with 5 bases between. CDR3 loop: CSVGTSYEQYF. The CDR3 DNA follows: TGCAGCGTTGGGACGTCCTACGAGCAGTACTTC.

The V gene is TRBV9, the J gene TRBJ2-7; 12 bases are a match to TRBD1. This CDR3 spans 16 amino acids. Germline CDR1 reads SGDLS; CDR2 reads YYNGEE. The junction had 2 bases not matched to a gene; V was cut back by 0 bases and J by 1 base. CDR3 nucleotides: TGTGCCAGCAGCGTAGGGGGACAGGGGGCGTCCTACGAGCAGTACTTC. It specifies CASSVGGQGASYEQYF.